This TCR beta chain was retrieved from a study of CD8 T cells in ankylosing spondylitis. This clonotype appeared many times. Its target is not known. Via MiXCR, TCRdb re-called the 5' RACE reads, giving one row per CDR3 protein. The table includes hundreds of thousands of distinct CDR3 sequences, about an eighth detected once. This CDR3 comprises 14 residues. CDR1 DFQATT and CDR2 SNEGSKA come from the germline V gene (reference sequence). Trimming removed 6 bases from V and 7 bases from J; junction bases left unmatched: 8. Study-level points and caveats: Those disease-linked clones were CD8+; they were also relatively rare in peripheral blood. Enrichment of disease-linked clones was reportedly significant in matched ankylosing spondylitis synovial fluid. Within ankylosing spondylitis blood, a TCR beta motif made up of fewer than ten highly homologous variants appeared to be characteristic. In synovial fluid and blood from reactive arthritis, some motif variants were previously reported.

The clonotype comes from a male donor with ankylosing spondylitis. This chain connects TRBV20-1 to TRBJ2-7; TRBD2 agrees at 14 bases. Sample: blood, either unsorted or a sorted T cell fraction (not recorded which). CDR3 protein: CSARLAGGPGEQYF. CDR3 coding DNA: TGCAGTGCCAGACTAGCGGGAGGGCCGGGGGAGCAGTACTTC.